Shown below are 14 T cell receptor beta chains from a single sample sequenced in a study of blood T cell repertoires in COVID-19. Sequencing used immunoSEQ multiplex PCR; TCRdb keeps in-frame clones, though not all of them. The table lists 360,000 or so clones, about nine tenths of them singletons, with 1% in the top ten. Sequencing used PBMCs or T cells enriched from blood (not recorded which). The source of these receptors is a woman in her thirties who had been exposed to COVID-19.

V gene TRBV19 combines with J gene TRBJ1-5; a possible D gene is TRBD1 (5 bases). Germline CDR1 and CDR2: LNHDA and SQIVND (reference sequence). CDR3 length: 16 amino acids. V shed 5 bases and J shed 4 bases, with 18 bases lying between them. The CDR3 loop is CASSATGRVANQPQHF. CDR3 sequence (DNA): TGTGCCAGTAGTGCCACGGGCAGGGTGGCAAATCAGCCCCAGCATTTT.

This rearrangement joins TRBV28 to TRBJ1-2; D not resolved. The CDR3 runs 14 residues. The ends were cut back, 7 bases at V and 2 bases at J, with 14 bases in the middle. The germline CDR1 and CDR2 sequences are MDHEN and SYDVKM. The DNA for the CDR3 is TGTGCCAGCACCCACCGGGAGGCAAACTATGGCTACACCTTC. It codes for CASTHREANYGYTF.

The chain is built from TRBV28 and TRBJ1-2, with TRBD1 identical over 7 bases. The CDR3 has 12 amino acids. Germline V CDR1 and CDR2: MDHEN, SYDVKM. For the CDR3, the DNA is TGTGGGAGTGGGACAGAGAACTATGGCTACACCTTC. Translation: CGSGTENYGYTF.

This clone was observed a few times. Here the CDR3 DNA reads TGTGCCAGCAGCTGGGGACAATTAGAAAATGAAAAACTGTTTTTT. Translating it yields CASSWGQLENEKLFF. This sequence joins TRBV5-6 and TRBJ1-4; possible D gene TRBD1, 6 bases. The V gene's germline CDR1 is SGHDT and CDR2 YYEEEE. CDR3 length: 15 amino acids. Trimming stripped 3 bases from V and 5 bases from J, with 14 bases between.

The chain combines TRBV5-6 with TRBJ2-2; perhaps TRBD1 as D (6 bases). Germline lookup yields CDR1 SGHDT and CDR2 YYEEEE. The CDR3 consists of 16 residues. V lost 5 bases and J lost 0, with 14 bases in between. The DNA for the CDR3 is TGTGCCAGCAGTCAGACAGGCGCTTCGAACACCGGGGAGCTGTTTTTT. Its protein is CASSQTGASNTGELFF. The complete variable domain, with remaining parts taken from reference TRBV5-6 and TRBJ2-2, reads DAGVTQSPTHLIKTRGQQVTLRCSPKSGHDTVSWYQQALGQGPQFIFQYYEEEERQRGNFPDRFSGHQFPNYSSELNVNALLLGDSALYLCASSQTGASNTGELFFGEGSRLTVL.

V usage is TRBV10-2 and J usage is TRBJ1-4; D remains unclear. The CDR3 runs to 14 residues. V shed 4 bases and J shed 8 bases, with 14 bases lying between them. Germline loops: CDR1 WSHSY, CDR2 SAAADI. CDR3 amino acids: CASSAPGADEKLFF. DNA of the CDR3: TGCGCCAGCAGTGCCCCAGGAGCGGACGAAAAACTGTTTTTT.

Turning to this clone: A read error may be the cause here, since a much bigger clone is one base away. Written as DNA, the CDR3 is TGTGCCAGCAGTTACGGGACTAGCGGGTACGAGCAGTACTTC. This encodes CASSYGTSGYEQYF. The genes are TRBV6-5 and TRBJ2-7; 12 nucleotides match TRBD2. The CDR3 length is 14 residues. Germline V gene sequence: CDR1 MNHEY, CDR2 SVGAGI. After removal of 2 bases from V and 4 bases from J, the junction contained 0 bases not matched to a gene.

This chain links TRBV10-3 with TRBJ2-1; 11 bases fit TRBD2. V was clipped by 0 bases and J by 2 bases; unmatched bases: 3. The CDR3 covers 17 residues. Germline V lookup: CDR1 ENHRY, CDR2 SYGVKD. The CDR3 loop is CAISESGTSGAYNEQFF. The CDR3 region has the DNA TGTGCCATCAGTGAGTCGGGGACTAGCGGAGCCTACAATGAGCAGTTCTTC.

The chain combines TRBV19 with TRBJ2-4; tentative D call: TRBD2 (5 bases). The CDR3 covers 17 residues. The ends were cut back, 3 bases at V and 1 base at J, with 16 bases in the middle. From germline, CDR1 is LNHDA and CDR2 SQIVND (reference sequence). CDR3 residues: CASSIEVLPGAKNIQYF. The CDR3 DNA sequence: TGTGCCAGTAGTATTGAAGTCCTTCCGGGGGCCAAAAACATTCAGTACTTC.

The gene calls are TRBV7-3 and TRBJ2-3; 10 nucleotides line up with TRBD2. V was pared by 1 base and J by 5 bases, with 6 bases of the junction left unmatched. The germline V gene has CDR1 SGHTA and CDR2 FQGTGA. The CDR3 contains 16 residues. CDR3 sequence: CASSLRASGRGDTQYF. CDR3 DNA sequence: TGTGCCAGCAGCTTAAGGGCTAGCGGGAGAGGAGATACGCAGTATTTT.

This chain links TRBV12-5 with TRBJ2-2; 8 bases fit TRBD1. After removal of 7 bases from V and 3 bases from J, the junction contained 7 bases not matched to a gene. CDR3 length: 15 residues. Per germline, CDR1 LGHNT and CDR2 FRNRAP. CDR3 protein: CASDPDRGDTGELFF. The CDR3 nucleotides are TGTGCTAGTGACCCAGACAGGGGAGACACCGGGGAGCTGTTTTTT.

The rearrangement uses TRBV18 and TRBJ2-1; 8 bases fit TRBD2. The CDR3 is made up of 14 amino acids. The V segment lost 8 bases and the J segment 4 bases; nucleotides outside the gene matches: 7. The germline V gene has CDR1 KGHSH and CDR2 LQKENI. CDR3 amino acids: CASVSGGGYNEQFF. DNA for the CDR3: TGTGCCAGCGTGTCGGGAGGGGGTTACAATGAGCAGTTCTTC.

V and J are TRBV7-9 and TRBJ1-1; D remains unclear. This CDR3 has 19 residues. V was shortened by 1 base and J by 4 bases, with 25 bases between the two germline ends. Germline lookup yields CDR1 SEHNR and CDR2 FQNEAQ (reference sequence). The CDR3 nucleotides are TGTGCCAGCAGCTTAGATCAGTGGCACCTTGATTCGGGGAGCACTGAAGCTTTCTTT. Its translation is CASSLDQWHLDSGSTEAFF.

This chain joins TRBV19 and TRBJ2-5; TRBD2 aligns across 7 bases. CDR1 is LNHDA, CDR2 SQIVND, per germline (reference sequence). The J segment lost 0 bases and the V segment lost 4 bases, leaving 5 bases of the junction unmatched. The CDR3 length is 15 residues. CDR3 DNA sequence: TGTGCCAGTAGTACCGGCCGGGGGGACCAAGAGACCCAGTACTTC. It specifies CASSTGRGDQETQYF.